This T cell receptor (beta chain) was captured by sequencing in a study of T cell responses to AZD1222 COVID-19 vaccine. Study information: Samples with a second dose at about 4 or about 12 weeks were pooled together. Study-level findings and limits: The number of AZD1222 recipients seropositive at baseline was only five or six. Clonal diversity may have been underestimated in mostly white British donors.

TCRdb's copy holds only in-frame clones and misses some; the assay was immunoSEQ multiplex PCR. The table records some 150,000 clones, about 92% of them present only once. Concerning this clone itself: As yet, its antigen is unknown.

Sequencing was performed on peripheral blood, taken on day 0 of AZD1222 vaccination. The receptor's source is an adult in good health.

DNA for the CDR3: TGTGCCAGCAGCTTATCACGGGGCGAGCAGTACTTC. It codes for CASSLSRGEQYF. The chain couples TRBV5-6 to TRBJ2-7; perhaps TRBD2 as D (5 bases). Per the germline V gene, CDR1 is SGHDT and CDR2 is YYEEEE. V gave up 2 bases and J gave up 6 bases, with 9 bases separating them. This CDR3 contains 12 residues. The variable domain in full, with the rest retrieved from reference TRBV5-6 and TRBJ2-7, is DAGVTQSPTHLIKTRGQQVTLRCSPKSGHDTVSWYQQALGQGPQFIFQYYEEEERQRGNFPDRFSGHQFPNYSSELNVNALLLGDSALYLCASSLSRGEQYFGPGTRLTVT.